Following are 29 T cell receptor beta chains from one sample sequenced in a study of T cells in tumors after PD-1 blockade. This table comes from immunoSEQ multiplex PCR, and its TCRdb copy is limited to in-frame clones, with some not included. The table lists 45,000 or so clones, approximately 80% of them singletons, with 8.7% in the top ten. The sequences come from PBMCs, collected before anti-PD-1 therapy. The receptors were sampled from a human donor with advanced basal cell or squamous cell carcinoma (not recorded which).

As DNA, the CDR3 is TGTGCCAGCAGCCCTAGCGGGGTGTCCCCGGGAGAGCAGTTCTTC. The encoded protein is CASSPSGVSPGEQFF. V usage is TRBV7-3 and J usage is TRBJ2-1, with 9 bases lining up with TRBD2. CDR1 is SGHTA, CDR2 FQGTGA, per germline. The CDR3 contains 15 residues. V shed 5 bases, J shed 10 bases, and the junction held 12 bases outside the gene matches.

This chain links TRBV19 with TRBJ2-1, with 9 positions matching TRBD1. Unmatched junction bases numbered 10, after V lost 7 bases and J lost 6 bases. The CDR3 covers 15 residues. CDR1 LNHDA and CDR2 SQIVND come from the germline V gene (reference sequence). CDR3 loop: CASTITGTGFNEQFF. CDR3 DNA: TGTGCCAGTACCATAACCGGGACAGGGTTCAATGAGCAGTTCTTC.

The V call is TRBV3-1 (or the pseudogene TRBV3-2), the J call TRBJ2-1, with TRBD2 matching over 10 bases. CDR3 length equals 13 residues. The trim removed 6 bases at V and 7 bases at J, leaving 3 bases unmatched. The germline CDR1 and CDR2 sequences are LGHDT and YNNKEL (reference sequence). Written as DNA, the CDR3 is TGTGCCAGCAGTCTAGCGGGAGTTAATGAGCAGTTCTTC. Its translation is CASSLAGVNEQFF.

The V and J genes are TRBV5-4 and TRBJ1-2; D unresolved. Germline CDR1 is SGHNT and CDR2 is YYREEE (reference sequence). V lost 0 bases to trimming and J lost 2 bases, with 8 bases between them. This CDR3 comprises 14 residues. The CDR3 spells CASSLGTGNYGYTF. The CDR3 DNA is TGTGCCAGCAGCTTGGGCACGGGCAACTATGGCTACACCTTC.

The rearrangement links TRBV12-3 or TRBV12-4 to TRBJ1-1; a weak D match, TRBD1 (6 bases). The CDR3 length is 13 residues. V was trimmed by 4 bases and J by 5 bases, leaving 11 bases between them. The CDR3 protein is CASSWTEGTEAFF. As DNA, the CDR3 is TGTGCCAGCAGTTGGACAGAGGGAACTGAAGCTTTCTTT.

CDR3 region: CASSLTLAETQYF. CDR3 DNA sequence: TGTGCCAGCAGCCTGACCTTGGCAGAGACCCAGTACTTC. This chain joins TRBV7-2 and TRBJ2-5; D ambiguous. The length of the CDR3 is 13 residues. Trimming pared 5 bases from V and 4 bases from J, leaving 11 bases between. Germline V gene lookup returns CDR1 SGHTA and CDR2 FQGNSA.

This clone was seen only a few times. This sequence joins TRBV10-3 and TRBJ1-6; D not resolved. The CDR3 runs 14 residues. CDR1 is ENHRY and CDR2 is SYGVKD in the germline V gene. V was shortened by 10 bases and J by 9 bases, with 19 bases between the two germline ends. DNA of the CDR3: TGTGCCACACAAAAAGAGAGTCGAGTTTCACCCCTCCACTTT. As protein: CATQKESRVSPLHF.

The V gene is TRBV27, the J gene TRBJ1-3; tentatively, D is TRBD1 (6 bases). This CDR3 has 18 residues. Germline V gene data show CDR1 as MNHEY and CDR2 as SMNVEV (reference sequence). With 5 bases removed from V and 2 bases from J, the gap between germline ends came to 22 bases. The chain's CDR3 is CASSPAPSTGKPGNTIYF. In DNA, the CDR3 is TGTGCCAGCAGTCCCGCCCCTTCGACAGGAAAACCTGGAAACACCATATATTTT.

This chain links TRBV5-8 with TRBJ2-7; no definite D call. Trimming removed 4 bases from V and 11 bases from J, with 13 bases in between. This CDR3 contains 11 residues. The V gene's germline CDR1 is SGHTS and CDR2 YDEGEE. CDR3 protein: CASSPQWQEYF. The CDR3, as DNA: TGTGCCAGCAGCCCGCAATGGCAGGAGTACTTC.

The chain combines TRBV7-9 with TRBJ2-1; weak D call: TRBD2 (5 bases). CDR1 and CDR2 (germline): SEHNR, FQNEAQ (reference sequence). The CDR3 consists of 12 residues. Trimming shortened V by 4 bases and J by 8 bases, and 9 bases separated the two germline ends. The CDR3 DNA follows: TGTGCCAGCAGCTCGCTAGCTTATGAGCAGTTCTTC. Amino acid sequence: CASSSLAYEQFF.

There are a few counts of this clone. The gene calls are TRBV9 and TRBJ1-6; D not resolved. The CDR3 contains 12 residues. Trimming shortened V by 0 bases and J by 9 bases, and 4 bases separated the two germline ends. Per the germline V gene, CDR1 is SGDLS and CDR2 is YYNGEE. CDR3: CASSVDSSPLHF. CDR3 DNA: TGTGCCAGCAGCGTAGACAGTTCACCCCTCCACTTT.

The chain combines TRBV5-4 with TRBJ2-5, with D tentatively TRBD1 (6 bases). Germline CDR1 SGHNT, CDR2 YYREEE (reference sequence). V was clipped by 1 base and J by 1 base, with 8 bases between them. The CDR3 is 14 residues long. CDR3 nucleotide sequence: TGTGCCAGCAGCTTGATGGGGGCCCAAGAGACCCAGTACTTC. This translates into CASSLMGAQETQYF.

In this sample, this clone turned up a few times. This sequence joins TRBV7-6 and TRBJ1-6; D perhaps matches TRBD1 (5 bases). Trimming cost V 3 bases and J 9 bases, with 9 bases left between them. The CDR3 spans 13 residues. Germline V CDR1 and CDR2: SGHVS, FNYEAQ. The CDR3 DNA reads TGTGCCAGCAGCTTGGACAAATTTTCACCCCTCCACTTT. This codes for CASSLDKFSPLHF.

This clone has a single count. This rearrangement joins TRBV5-8 to TRBJ2-1, with TRBD1 identical over 8 bases. Germline loops: CDR1 SGHTS, CDR2 YDEGEE. CDR3 size: 16 residues. V lost 4 bases and J lost 0; bases outside the gene matches: 6. This chain's CDR3 is CASSRTGTGSYNEQFF. In DNA form, the CDR3 reads TGTGCCAGCAGCAGAACCGGGACAGGCTCCTACAATGAGCAGTTCTTC.

The rearrangement joins TRBV6-6 to TRBJ1-3; D gene ambiguous. CDR1 is MNHNY and CDR2 is SVGAGI in the germline V gene (reference sequence). V was cut by 4 bases and J by 1 base, with 14 bases left in between. This CDR3 comprises 16 residues. The CDR3 sequence is CASSFEGPGSGNTIYF. In DNA, the CDR3 is TGTGCCAGCAGTTTCGAAGGTCCGGGGTCTGGAAACACCATATATTTT.

This clone was counted at least ten times. The chain has TRBV6-5 and TRBJ1-1; a weak D match, TRBD1 (6 bases). From germline, CDR1 is MNHEY and CDR2 SVGAGI. CDR3 length: 14 amino acids. Trimming cost V 2 bases and J 5 bases, with 12 bases left between them. Here the CDR3 reads CASSYDTGLTEAFF. CDR3 sequence (DNA): TGTGCCAGCAGTTACGACACAGGGTTGACTGAAGCTTTCTTT.

The J gene is TRBJ1-1, the V gene TRBV18, with D possibly TRBD1 on 6 matching bases. Germline CDR1 reads KGHSH; CDR2 reads LQKENI. This CDR3 spans 12 amino acids. With 6 bases removed from V and 7 bases from J, the gap between germline ends came to 12 bases. CDR3 sequence reads: CASSQGRDEAFF. CDR3 in DNA: TGTGCCAGCTCCCAGGGGCGCGATGAAGCTTTCTTT.

This chain links TRBV19 with TRBJ2-7; D is ambiguous. Germline CDR1 LNHDA, CDR2 SQIVND (reference sequence). The CDR3 covers 14 residues. V was pared by 3 bases and J by 3 bases, with 12 bases between. DNA of the CDR3: TGTGCCAGTAGTATGCGCGTATCGGACTACGAGCAGTACTTC. It yields the protein CASSMRVSDYEQYF.

The rearrangement links TRBV15 to TRBJ2-3; D is unresolved. CDR3 length equals 13 residues. Deletions cut 3 bases from V and 3 bases from J, with 7 bases between. The germline CDR1 and CDR2 sequences are LNHNV and YYDKDF (reference sequence). CDR3: CATSSLGTDTQYF. CDR3 in DNA: TGTGCCACCAGCAGCCTGGGGACAGATACGCAGTATTTT. Full variable domain (missing parts from reference TRBV15 and TRBJ2-3): DAMVIQNPRYQVTQFGKPVTLSCSQTLNHNVMYWYQQKSSQAPKLLFHYYDKDFNNEADTPDNFQSRRPNTSFCFLDIRSPGLGDTAMYLCATSSLGTDTQYFGPGTRLTVL.

The rearrangement uses TRBV3-1 (or the pseudogene TRBV3-2) and TRBJ1-1; D not certain. The CDR3 totals 13 residues. CDR1 is LGHDT, CDR2 YNNKEL, per germline (reference sequence). V gave up 3 bases and J gave up 0 bases, with 5 bases separating them. The CDR3 region has the DNA TGTGCCAGCAGCCAGTTTGTGAACACTGAAGCTTTCTTT. Translating it yields CASSQFVNTEAFF.

The chain carries TRBV13 and TRBJ2-7; D might be TRBD2 (6 bases). This CDR3 region has 14 residues. Looked up from germline, CDR1 is PRHDT and CDR2 is FYEKMQ (reference sequence). Trimming shortened V by 5 bases and J by 0 bases, and 11 bases separated the two germline ends. The CDR3 spells CASSLERASYEQYF. The CDR3 DNA follows: TGTGCCAGCAGCCTGGAGCGGGCCTCCTACGAGCAGTACTTC. The variable domain in full, with the rest retrieved from reference TRBV13 and TRBJ2-7, is AAGVIQSPRHLIKEKRETATLKCYPIPRHDTVYWYQQGPGQDPQFLISFYEKMQSDKGSIPDRFSAQQFSDYHSELNMSSLELGDSALYFCASSLERASYEQYFGPGTRLTVT.

This chain joins TRBV6-6 and TRBJ2-1; 7 bases fit TRBD1. Germline-derived CDR1 and CDR2 are MNHNY and SVGAGI (reference sequence). CDR3 size: 15 residues. J lost 4 bases, V lost 5 bases, and 8 bases had no gene match. CDR3 region: CASSTGTEIYNEQFF. In nucleotides, the CDR3 is TGTGCCAGCAGTACCGGGACAGAAATTTACAATGAGCAGTTCTTC.

This clone has a single count. The chain has TRBV5-1 and TRBJ2-2; no definite D call. CDR1 SGHRS and CDR2 YFSETQ come from the germline V gene. This CDR3 spans 14 amino acids. Trimming shortened V by 1 base and J by 1 base, and 5 bases separated the two germline ends. As DNA, the CDR3 is TGCGCCAGCAGCTTGTACGTGAACACCGGGGAGCTGTTTTTT. Its translation is CASSLYVNTGELFF.

CDR3 DNA: TGTGCCAGCAGCCCCCATAGGGGGCTGGACGAGCAGTACTTC. This codes for CASSPHRGLDEQYF. The chain employs TRBV7-2 and TRBJ2-7, with 7 bases identical to TRBD1. Germline V gives CDR1 SGHTA, CDR2 FQGNSA. V lost 5 bases to trimming and J lost 5 bases; unmatched junction nucleotides: 9. The CDR3 has 14 residues.

The chain couples TRBV28 to TRBJ2-1, with D uncertain. Germline V gives CDR1 MDHEN, CDR2 SYDVKM. V lost 6 bases and J lost 6, with 18 bases in between. The length of the CDR3 is 15 residues. CDR3 region: CASSQYSSGGNEQFF. CDR3 DNA: TGTGCCAGCAGCCAATACTCCTCCGGTGGCAATGAGCAGTTCTTC.

V and J are TRBV19 and TRBJ1-5, with D unresolved. The germline V gene encodes CDR1 LNHDA and CDR2 SQIVND (reference sequence). V lost 3 bases to trimming and J lost 7 bases, with 7 bases between them. This CDR3 region has 12 residues. CDR3 in DNA: TGTGCCAGTAGTATGGTTGGACAGCCCCAGCATTTT. Translation: CASSMVGQPQHF.

The chain employs TRBV7-2 and TRBJ1-2, with D perhaps matching TRBD1 (6 bases). Trimming took 5 bases from V and 4 from J, leaving 20 bases between them. Per germline, CDR1 SGHTA and CDR2 FQGNSA. The CDR3 spans 16 residues. The CDR3 sequence: CASSPGGARLGYGYTF. Written as DNA, the CDR3 is TGTGCCAGCAGCCCGGGGGGCGCCCGGTTAGGCTATGGCTACACCTTC.

This clone was seen a single time. One junction end does not reproduce the germline sequence, and a read error may be involved. V is TRBV7-2 and J is TRBJ2-2; 8 positions agree with TRBD2. This CDR3 contains 16 residues. CDR1 and CDR2 (germline): SGHTA, FQGNSA. In nucleotides, the CDR3 is TGTGTCAGCAGCCATACCGGGACTAGAAGGACCGGGGAGCTGTTTTTT. Its translation: CVSSHTGTRRTGELFF.

This chain links TRBV6-5 with TRBJ1-2; 7 nucleotides agree with TRBD1. With V trimmed by 6 bases and J by 2 bases, 6 bases remained unmatched. The CDR3 spans 14 residues. CDR1 is MNHEY, CDR2 SVGAGI, per germline. CDR3 sequence (DNA): TGTGCCAGCAGACCCGGACAGGCAAACTATGGCTACACCTTC. Protein product: CASRPGQANYGYTF.